A single sample gave rise to the 7 T cell receptor beta chains below, sequenced in a study of cytomegalovirus exposure and HLA in healthy donors. PCR used 60 Vbeta primers and 13 Jbeta primers. Sequenced by immunoSEQ multiplex PCR; TCRdb stores in-frame clones only, minus some. The sample yields around 110,000 clones, 70% to 85% seen once. The sequenced material came from PBMCs. The receptor source for this set is a man in his fifties or sixties in good health and CMV-seronegative.

V usage is TRBV4-2 and J usage is TRBJ1-1, with unresolved D. The CDR3 spans 14 residues. Trimming removed 4 bases from V and 1 base from J, with 10 bases in between. CDR1 and CDR2 (germline): LGHNA, YNFKEQ. DNA for the CDR3: TGTGCCAGCAGCCGGGCGGAGGGGAACACTGAAGCTTTCTTT. Translating gives CASSRAEGNTEAFF.

This chain uses TRBV6-5 with TRBJ1-5; the D gene is possibly TRBD1 (5 bases). V lost 2 bases to trimming and J lost 1 base, with 9 bases between them. This CDR3 spans 15 amino acids. The V gene's germline CDR1 is MNHEY and CDR2 SVGAGI. The CDR3, as DNA: TGTGCCAGCAGTTACAAGGGGAACAGCAATCAGCCCCAGCATTTT. Translating gives CASSYKGNSNQPQHF.

This chain joins TRBV27 and TRBJ2-1; TRBD2 aligns across 8 bases. The length of the CDR3 is 13 residues. V shed 5 bases and J 9 bases; nucleotides not matched to a gene: 6. The V gene's germline CDR1 is MNHEY and CDR2 SMNVEV (reference sequence). CDR3 DNA: TGTGCCAGCAGTGTAGCGGGGCTTAGTGAGCAGTTCTTC. Translated: CASSVAGLSEQFF.

The chain has TRBV19 and TRBJ2-7, with TRBD1 as a possible D gene (5 bases). The V end was cut by 4 bases, the J end by 0 bases, with 7 bases between. The CDR3 is 13 amino acids. Germline CDR1 LNHDA, CDR2 SQIVND (reference sequence). The CDR3 here is CASSKGPSYEQYV. DNA of the CDR3: TGTGCCAGTAGTAAGGGGCCCTCCTACGAGCAGTACGTC.

The chain uses TRBV11-1 and TRBJ2-1; a weak D match, TRBD1 (6 bases). The CDR3 has 15 amino acids. V shed 4 bases and J shed 2 bases, with 12 bases lying between them. CDR1 and CDR2 from the germline V gene are SGHAT and FQDESV (reference sequence). The CDR3 region has the DNA TGTGCCAGCAGCTCCCTCGGGACAACCTACAATGAGCAGTTCTTC. Translation: CASSSLGTTYNEQFF.

This chain links TRBV19 with TRBJ1-2; 7 nucleotides line up with TRBD1. The CDR3 is 14 residues long. V lost 5 bases and J lost 0; bases outside the gene matches: 3. Germline values: CDR1 LNHDA, CDR2 SQIVND (reference sequence). The CDR3 reads CASSLGTANYGYTF. CDR3 sequence (DNA): TGTGCCAGTAGTCTCGGGACAGCTAACTATGGCTACACCTTC.

This chain connects TRBV21-1 to TRBJ2-2; the table's D call, TRBD1, was not checked against the DNA. TRBV21-1 represents a pseudogene. CDR3 length: 16 amino acids. The CDR3 loop reads CASSKAVRTGGGELFF. CDR3 DNA sequence: TGTGCCAGCAGCAAAGCAGTGAGGACAGGGGGTGGGGAGCTGTTTTTT.